The sequence of this T cell receptor (beta chain) was determined in a study of memory CD4+ T cells and cytomegalovirus serostatus. Whole-study context: Donors were healthy Belgian adults, 9 or 10 CMV seropositive and 24 seronegative.

CDR1 and CDR2 from the germline V gene are MNHEY and SVGAGI. The CDR3 totals 15 residues. The V end lost 8 bases, the J end lost 4 bases, and 15 bases lay between the germline ends. This clone was seen a single time. What it binds is not known. Single viable CD3+CD4+CD8-CD45RO+ cells were sorted as the memory CD4+ T cells. TCRdb keeps only in-frame clones here, not all; method: immunoSEQ multiplex PCR. Of around 49,000 clones in the sample, roughly 78% are singletons; the top ten hold approximately 0.65%. Study-wide results and limits: Suggested: most of the CMV-linked TCR signature lies in CD4+ memory cells. CD4+ memory repertoires contained about 40% of the roughly 160 reported CMV TCRbeta sequences.

The sequence derives from an adult in good health and CMV-seronegative. The sequenced sample consisted of memory CD4+ T cells from blood. The chain links TRBV6-5 to TRBJ2-6, with D uncertain. CDR3 in DNA: TGTGCCAGCTCAACCCGCTCGGCCGGGGCCAACGTCCTGACTTTC. This sequence encodes CASSTRSAGANVLTF.